These 21 T cell receptor beta chains originate from one sample sequenced in a study of blood T cell repertoires in COVID-19. The repertoire was sequenced with immunoSEQ multiplex PCR; TCRdb's copy has only in-frame clones and lacks some. Of about 140,000 clones listed, 60% to 80% were seen once; the top ten hold roughly 10%. Sequencing was done on a sample of peripheral blood. The receptors stem from a woman aged 50 to 65 with active or convalescent COVID-19.

This clone was seen a single time. The chain couples TRBV7-2 to TRBJ2-7; D remains unclear. The CDR3 length is 17 residues. V was shortened by 1 base and J by 0 bases, with 16 bases between the two germline ends. CDR1 and CDR2 from the germline V gene are SGHTA and FQGNSA. CDR3 sequence reads: CASSLGGLSVSSYEQYF. CDR3 bases: TGTGCCAGCAGCTTAGGCGGCCTCTCCGTGAGCTCCTACGAGCAGTACTTC.

Written as DNA, the CDR3 is TGTGCCAGCATAGCGGGGGAGGCGACTGAAGCTTTCTTT. Amino acids: CASIAGEATEAFF. J is TRBJ1-1 and V is TRBV6-6, with D perhaps matching TRBD1 (5 bases). CDR1 is MNHNY and CDR2 is SVGAGI in the germline V gene (reference sequence). The CDR3 has 13 residues. Trimming left V 7 bases short and J 5 bases short, with 14 bases between.

This clone came up a few times. CDR3 region: CASSHLFRDQGPGTEAFF. CDR3 nucleotides: TGTGCCAGCAGCCATTTATTCCGGGACCAGGGGCCGGGGACTGAAGCTTTCTTT. The rearrangement links TRBV4-2 to TRBJ1-1; D is perhaps TRBD1 (6 bases). V was trimmed by 3 bases and J by 5 bases, leaving 25 bases between them. This CDR3 comprises 18 residues. Germline CDR1 and CDR2: LGHNA and YNFKEQ.

The rearrangement links TRBV30 to TRBJ1-2, with 11 bases lining up with TRBD1. After removal of 5 bases from V and 4 bases from J, the junction contained 6 bases not matched to a gene. Germline assignment: CDR1 GTSNPN and CDR2 SVGIG (reference sequence). This CDR3 has 14 amino acids. CDR3 sequence reads: CAWARDRGTYGYTF. DNA of the CDR3: TGTGCCTGGGCGCGGGACAGGGGGACCTATGGCTACACCTTC.

The chain joins TRBV2 to TRBJ1-5; the D gene is possibly TRBD1 (6 bases). The germline V and J ends were trimmed by 6 bases and 2 bases, with 20 bases remaining between them. Germline loops: CDR1 SNHLY, CDR2 FYNNEI. The CDR3 loop spans 17 amino acids. CDR3 in DNA: TGTGCCAGCAGCGGCCAGGGGTTGACTAATGGCAATCAGCCCCAGCATTTT. Translated: CASSGQGLTNGNQPQHF.

This chain links TRBV5-6 with TRBJ1-3; no firm D call. Deletions cut 1 base from V and 7 bases from J, with 6 bases between. This CDR3 spans 12 amino acids. CDR1 and CDR2 (germline): SGHDT, YYEEEE. Here the CDR3 DNA reads TGTGCCAGCAGCTTGAGAGGGAACACCATATATTTT. This sequence encodes CASSLRGNTIYF.

The rearrangement joins TRBV2 to TRBJ1-6; TRBD1 aligns across 9 bases. Per the germline V gene, CDR1 is SNHLY and CDR2 is FYNNEI. The CDR3 has 14 residues. With 8 bases clipped from V and 7 bases from J, the junction kept 6 bases outside the gene matches. Written as DNA, the CDR3 is TGTGCCAGCGTCCGACAGGGGGGAAATTCACCCCTCCACTTT. It yields the protein CASVRQGGNSPLHF.

V gene TRBV7-8 combines with J gene TRBJ1-5, with TRBD1 matching over 7 bases. This CDR3 is 15 amino acids long. Germline V gene sequence: CDR1 SGHVS, CDR2 FQNEAQ. Losses at the gene ends were 2 bases for V and 3 bases for J; bases not matched to a gene: 4. CDR3 loop: CASSLLTGANQPQHF. Written as DNA, the CDR3 is TGTGCCAGCAGCTTACTAACAGGGGCCAATCAGCCCCAGCATTTT.

The chain employs TRBV7-9 and TRBJ2-7; TRBD2 agrees at 7 bases. This CDR3 has 14 amino acids. With 2 bases clipped from V and 0 bases from J, the junction kept 1 base outside the gene matches. Germline V gene data show CDR1 as SEHNR and CDR2 as FQNEAQ (reference sequence). DNA of the CDR3: TGTGCCAGCAGCTTAAGCGGGGCCTCCTACGAGCAGTACTTC. Its translation is CASSLSGASYEQYF.

The chain couples TRBV5-1 to TRBJ1-1; possibly TRBD1 for D (6 bases). Per the germline V gene, CDR1 is SGHRS and CDR2 is YFSETQ. The ends were cut back, 0 bases at V and 1 base at J, with 7 bases in the middle. The CDR3 length is 14 residues. The CDR3 is CASSLVGQNTEAFF. In DNA, the CDR3 is TGCGCCAGCAGCTTGGTGGGACAGAACACTGAAGCTTTCTTT.

This sequence joins TRBV7-3 and TRBJ1-6; 12 nucleotides agree with TRBD1. Germline V CDR1 and CDR2: SGHTA, FQGTGA. The CDR3 extends over 15 amino acids. The junction had 4 bases not matched to a gene; V was cut back by 5 bases and J by 8 bases. CDR3 sequence reads: CASSAGTGGYSPLHF. DNA of the CDR3: TGTGCCAGCAGCGCAGGGACAGGGGGCTATTCACCCCTCCACTTT.

This sequence joins TRBV24-1 and TRBJ1-1; D call uncertain. CDR1 KGHDR and CDR2 SFDVKD come from the germline V gene. This CDR3 is 14 amino acids long. Trimming removed 3 bases from V and 4 bases from J, with 11 bases in between. CDR3 region: CATSDGGYSTEAFF. In DNA, the CDR3 is TGTGCCACCAGTGATGGTGGCTACAGCACTGAAGCTTTCTTT.

The V call is TRBV9, the J call TRBJ2-3; tentatively, D is TRBD2 (5 bases). CDR1 is SGDLS, CDR2 YYNGEE, per germline. This CDR3 comprises 15 residues. V lost 3 bases and J 1 base, leaving 12 bases between the germline ends. The CDR3 loop is CASSGSPRGTDTQYF. DNA for the CDR3: TGTGCCAGCAGCGGCTCCCCGCGGGGCACAGATACGCAGTATTTT.

The rearrangement joins TRBV6-5 to TRBJ2-5, with 9 positions matching TRBD2. This CDR3 comprises 14 residues. CDR1 MNHEY and CDR2 SVGAGI come from the germline V gene. With V trimmed by 5 bases and J by 2 bases, 3 bases remained unmatched. CDR3: CASSPSGVQETQYF. The DNA of the CDR3 is TGTGCCAGCAGTCCTAGCGGGGTGCAAGAGACCCAGTACTTC.

In its sample, this clone was seen once. The CDR3 loop is CASTLSTAYNQPQHF. CDR3 sequence (DNA): TGTGCCAGTACTCTCTCAACAGCTTACAATCAGCCCCAGCATTTT. The chain recombines TRBV19 with TRBJ1-5; D is undetermined. The CDR3 consists of 15 residues. Germline CDR1 and CDR2: LNHDA and SQIVND (reference sequence). V was trimmed by 7 bases and J by 3 bases, leaving 16 bases between them.

In its sample, this clone was seen many times. V is TRBV2 and J is TRBJ2-1; 11 nucleotides agree with TRBD1. CDR1 SNHLY and CDR2 FYNNEI come from the germline V gene. Trimming took 8 bases from V and 7 from J; bases not matched to a gene: 4. This CDR3 contains 13 residues. The DNA for the CDR3 is TGTGCCAGCTTCCGGGACAGGGGGAATGAGCAGTTCTTC. Its translation: CASFRDRGNEQFF.

This chain connects TRBV9 to TRBJ1-1; D unclear. The V end lost 1 base, the J end lost 0 bases, and 4 bases lay between the germline ends. Germline values: CDR1 SGDLS, CDR2 YYNGEE. The CDR3 contains 13 residues. The CDR3 DNA reads TGTGCCAGCAGCGTACAGGTGAACACTGAAGCTTTCTTT. It translates to CASSVQVNTEAFF.

This chain links TRBV4-1 with TRBJ2-5, with a tentative D call TRBD2 (5 bases). Germline V lookup: CDR1 MGHRA, CDR2 YSYEKL. The CDR3 is 14 amino acids. V shed 4 bases and J shed 0 bases, with 9 bases lying between them. CDR3 region: CASSPDSYQETQYF. CDR3 DNA: TGCGCCAGCAGCCCGGACTCGTACCAAGAGACCCAGTACTTC.

This chain joins TRBV29-1 and TRBJ2-3; 8 bases map to TRBD2. Germline CDR1 reads SQVTM; CDR2 reads ANQGSEA. J was trimmed by 3 bases and V by 7 bases; bases with no gene match: 3. This CDR3 is 12 amino acids long. The CDR3 nucleotides read TGCAGCGCCGGGGGGGGGACAGATACGCAGTATTTT. Translated, it gives CSAGGGTDTQYF.

The rearrangement joins TRBV15 to TRBJ2-7; D may be TRBD2 (6 bases). The V gene's germline CDR1 is LNHNV and CDR2 YYDKDF (reference sequence). This CDR3 has 16 amino acids. V lost 0 bases, J lost 6 bases, and 18 bases lay in between. The CDR3 here is CATSRDDWGGPVEQYF. For the CDR3, the DNA is TGTGCCACCAGCAGAGATGATTGGGGAGGACCGGTCGAGCAGTACTTC. The full variable domain, its missing parts supplied by reference TRBV15 and TRBJ2-7, is DAMVIQNPRYQVTQFGKPVTLSCSQTLNHNVMYWYQQKSSQAPKLLFHYYDKDFNNEADTPDNFQSRRPNTSFCFLDIRSPGLGDTAMYLCATSRDDWGGPVEQYFGPGTRLTVT.

A few counts support this clone. This chain uses TRBV18 with TRBJ2-7, with D maybe TRBD1 (5 bases). The germline CDR1 and CDR2 sequences are KGHSH and LQKENI. CDR3 length: 14 amino acids. V was cut by 0 bases and J by 1 base, with 7 bases left in between. CDR3 sequence: CASSPPTESYEQYF. CDR3 in DNA: TGTGCCAGCTCACCACCGACAGAATCCTACGAGCAGTACTTC.